This T cell receptor (beta chain) comes out of a study of Ad26.COV2.S vaccination and SARS-CoV-2 variants. Note on this clone: Its antigen is not identified.

Produced via immunoSEQ multiplex PCR; TCRdb's table is partial and in-frame only. Among under 550,000 clones listed, 70% to 90% were seen once. Study observations and caveats: Across vaccine and placebo recipients, the breadth of non-spike TCRs was similar.

The sample's treatment: around 19 received Ad26.COV2.S at low or high dose, single or two shots; about 5 received placebo; per-sample allocation not given. Day 63 after the first vaccine or placebo injection was the time point for sampling. CDR1 is SNHLY, CDR2 FYNNEI, per germline. Germline trimming cut 3 bases from V and 5 bases from J; bases unmatched to any gene: 7. The CDR3 runs 15 residues. The chain employs TRBV2 and TRBJ2-1; 7 nucleotides align to TRBD1. This material consisted of peripheral blood, taken in a trial of Ad26.COV2.S vaccine versus placebo. The clonotype comes from a person aged 18-60 years who received the Ad26.COV2.S COVID-19 vaccine or a placebo. The CDR3, as DNA: TGTGCCAGCAGTGACCACAGGGGCCGAGACAATGAGCAGTTCTTC. The encoded protein is CASSDHRGRDNEQFF.